This T cell receptor beta chain was sequenced during a study of long-term antiretroviral therapy in people with HIV. The CDR3 spans 15 residues. With 7 bases removed from V and 8 bases from J, the gap between germline ends came to 24 bases. Looked up from germline, CDR1 is GTSNPN and CDR2 is SVGIG (reference sequence). Samples were assayed with immunoSEQ v3.0 at survey level. Sequencing used immunoSEQ multiplex PCR; TCRdb keeps in-frame clones, though not all of them. The table records almost 30,000 clones, more than 80% of them present only once. In regard to this clone: No antigen is known for it.

Cryopreserved PBMC numbered about 0.9-11 million per sample before DNA extraction. General study results and limits: Clones showing expansion before ART dominated the repertoire at all time points.

This clonotype was obtained from a man in his forties or fifties with HIV. V is TRBV30 and J is TRBJ1-5; D remains ambiguous. The specimen comprised unsorted PBMCs, sampled 3.2 years before starting antiretroviral therapy. The CDR3 DNA follows: TGTGCCTTCCTAACGGACGGACTAGCAGGAGAGCCCCAGCATTTT. It codes for CAFLTDGLAGEPQHF.